The T cell receptor beta chain under discussion was sequenced for a study of blood T cell repertoires in COVID-19. Study information: Some COVID-19 samples were acute and others convalescent; all came from the United States, Italy and Spain. T cells, B-cell-depleted T cells, or PBMCs provided the cDNA or gDNA that served as material.

This CDR3 comprises 14 residues. Original analysis: Quantification of nucleated cells was approximated via reference gene primer amplification. Sequencing was performed with immunoSEQ multiplex PCR; in TCRdb, only in-frame clones are kept and a portion is missing. V, J and clone size are taken as reported in that table, and D and trimming were inferred from the DNA itself. The sample lists 110,000 or so clones; about nine tenths were seen once. This chain uses TRBV21-1 with TRBJ1-2; TRBD1, the D gene given by the table, was not confirmed from the DNA. TRBV21-1 has pseudogene status. Sample: peripheral blood. The sequence came from a man aged 65-85 years who had recovered from COVID-19. DNA of the CDR3: TGTGCCAGCAGCAAGGGAACAGGGGACTATGGCTACACCTTC. It specifies CASSKGTGDYGYTF.